This TCR beta chain stems from a study of Graves' ophthalmopathy and Graves' hyperthyroidism. TCR beta CDR3 regions were amplified from RNA transcripts. HTBI primers primed a first-round RT-PCR, and a second-round multiplex PCR followed. TCRdb reprocessed the multiplex PCR reads with MiXCR, giving one entry per CDR3 protein. The data hold approximately 700,000 distinct CDR3 sequences, with 35% to 50% observed a single time. Study-wide findings and caveats: Ophthalmopathy versus stable hyperthyroidism: 13-signature model gave less than 90% sensitivity, 75% to 82% specificity. Most expanded clonotypes from thyroid (those above 0.001 frequency) were also found in blood.

The CDR3 extends over 15 amino acids. The germline V gene has CDR1 SEHNR and CDR2 FQNEAQ (reference sequence). Clinical symptoms, serum thyroxine, TRAb, thyroid ultrasound and orbital computed tomography formed the basis of diagnosis. In its sample, this clonotype was seen a few times. Its antigen is still unknown. Relative to the germline gene, one junction end is altered; a read error may explain this. Sequences were obtained from peripheral blood. This TCR came from an adult man with Graves' ophthalmopathy. The V gene is TRBV7-9, the J gene TRBJ2-7, with D maybe TRBD2 (5 bases). The CDR3 is CASSQGSLAPREQYF. The CDR3 nucleotides are TGCGCCAGCAGCCAAGGGAGCTTAGCTCCTAGGGAGCAGTACTTC.